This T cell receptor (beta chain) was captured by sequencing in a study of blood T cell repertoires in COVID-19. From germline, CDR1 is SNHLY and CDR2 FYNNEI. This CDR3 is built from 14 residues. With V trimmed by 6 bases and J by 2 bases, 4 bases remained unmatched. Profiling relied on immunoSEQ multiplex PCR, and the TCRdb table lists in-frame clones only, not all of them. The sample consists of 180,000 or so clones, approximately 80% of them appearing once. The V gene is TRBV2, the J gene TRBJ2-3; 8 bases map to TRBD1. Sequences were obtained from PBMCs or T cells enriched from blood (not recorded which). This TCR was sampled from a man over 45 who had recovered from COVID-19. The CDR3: CASRRDRYTDTQYF. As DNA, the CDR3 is TGTGCCAGCAGAAGGGACAGGTACACAGATACGCAGTATTTT.